The text below deals with one T cell receptor (beta chain). The data belong to a study of cytomegalovirus exposure and HLA in healthy donors. PCR amplification relied on 60 Vbeta primers (plus 13 Jbeta primers). TCRdb's copy holds only in-frame clones and misses some; the assay was immunoSEQ multiplex PCR. Among over 150,000 clones listed, approximately 80% were seen once. There are 13 residues in the CDR3. Germline values: CDR1 LGHNA, CDR2 YNFKEQ. The trim removed 3 bases at V and 13 bases at J, leaving 11 bases unmatched. The chain couples TRBV4-2 to TRBJ1-2; TRBD1 matches 7 bases. What was sequenced was PBMCs. The sequence was collected from a woman aged 45-65 years in good health and CMV-seronegative. This CDR3 is CASSQDRDSLSTF. CDR3 DNA: TGTGCCAGCAGCCAGGACCGGGACAGTTTGAGCACCTTC.